The source of this T cell receptor beta chain is a study of T-cell memory formation after mild COVID-19. Looked up from germline, CDR1 is DFQATT and CDR2 is SNEGSKA (reference sequence). The V end lost 0 bases, the J end lost 2 bases, and 7 bases lay between the germline ends. The CDR3 length is 13 residues. This clonotype has more than one count but fewer than ten. TCRdb re-analysed the 5' RACE reads in MiXCR, keeping a single row per CDR3 protein. Seen here are approximately 560,000 distinct CDR3 sequences, roughly 17% observed once, and the top ten hold about 8.6%. The clonotype originates from an adult woman who had mild COVID-19 (a few samples of this study predate the infection). Cell type and time point are not known. The sequenced sample consisted of PBMCs or a T cell subset sorted from them (not recorded which). The genes are TRBV20-1 and TRBJ1-2; D is unclear. The CDR3 is CSAREAENYGYTF. In nucleotides, the CDR3 is TGCAGTGCTAGAGAAGCGGAAAACTATGGCTACACCTTC.